This TCR beta chain was identified during a study of CXCR3-negative and CXCR3-positive naive CD8 T cells. Study information: Sequencing yielded 140 million or so TRB reads, roughly 1.5 +/- 0.3 million per library.

UMI-tagged TRB cDNA libraries were built via 5' RACE. TCRdb reworked the 5' RACE reads into one entry per CDR3 protein, no DNA. With around 61,000 distinct CDR3 sequences in the sample, the ten largest clones hold just over 0.7%. Study-level results: Greater hydrophobicity was found in TRB CDR3s of CXCR3-positive naive cells than of CXCR3-negative naive cells.

Researchers reported sorting every CD8+ T cell subset in triplicate, under 350,000 cells per sort. Within the CD8+ T cell compartment, naive cells were CD45RO-CCR7+CD27+CD95-. As regards this clonotype: Its antigen is still unknown.

There are 13 residues in the CDR3. Germline-derived CDR1 and CDR2 are MNHEY and SVGEGT. This clonotype was obtained from a human donor in good health. Some clones in this sample may be carry-over from other donors' samples. The genes are TRBV6-2 or TRBV6-3 and TRBJ1-2; TCRdb picks TRBD1, but there is no DNA to check that call. The source material was naive CXCR3+ CD8+ T cells from blood. Subset of the sample: CD45RO-CCR7+CD27+CD95- naive CD8+ T cells expressing CXCR3 (TNR3+). CDR3 sequence reads: CASSYRAGDGYTF.